Below are 4 T cell receptor beta chains sequenced from a single sample in a study of T cells in Graves' hyperthyroidism and ophthalmopathy (dated by TCRdb to about 2019). The library was prepared using multiplex PCR. Sequenced on an Illumina HiSeq 2000. Amplification of TCR beta CDR3 regions was carried out from RNA transcripts. The first round of RT-PCR for the TCR CDR3 was performed with the HTBI primer set and the Qiagen OneStep RT-PCR kit. The public reads were quality trimmed at Q25 with fastp and then assembled into clones with MiXCR by TCRdb, keeping productive beta chains. Entries that share a CDR3 protein sequence are merged under the most common genes and DNA. The sample yields 620,000 or so distinct CDR3 sequences; 13% to 15% were counted once. Jointly, the top ten make up 12% of the sample. Sequencing was done on a sample of blood. The receptors shown here come from a woman aged 45-59 years with Graves' ophthalmopathy.

This clonotype was observed a handful of times. V usage is TRBV28 and J usage is TRBJ1-4; unclear D gene. CDR1 MDHEN and CDR2 SYDVKM come from the germline V gene. With 3 bases removed from V and 0 bases from J, the gap between germline ends came to 8 bases. The CDR3 spans 15 residues. The CDR3 sequence: CASSFTAATNEKLFF. DNA of the CDR3: TGTGCCAGCAGTTTTACGGCTGCAACTAATGAAAAACTGTTTTTT. The whole variable domain, filled in from reference TRBV28 and TRBJ1-4, reads DVKVTQSSRYLVKRTGEKVFLECVQDMDHENMFWYRQDPGLGLRLIYFSYDVKMKEKGDIPEGYSVSREKKERFSLILESASTNQTSMYLCASSFTAATNEKLFFGSGTQLSVL.

The sample holds many counts of this clonotype. V and J are TRBV6-2 or TRBV6-3 and TRBJ2-5, with 7 nucleotides matching TRBD2. The CDR3 covers 16 residues. Trimming at V came to 2 bases and at J to 2 bases, leaving 8 bases not matched to a gene. CDR1 MNHEY and CDR2 SVGEGT come from the germline V gene. CDR3 amino acids: CASSYTLLARQETQYF. The CDR3 DNA is TGTGCCAGCAGTTACACGCTACTAGCGAGGCAAGAGACCCAGTACTTC.

This clonotype came up a few times. The chain carries TRBV6-1 and TRBJ1-5; tentatively, D is TRBD1 (5 bases). This CDR3 spans 15 amino acids. The germline V gene encodes CDR1 MNHNS and CDR2 SASEGT. V lost 6 bases and J lost 0, with 12 bases in between. The CDR3 nucleotides are TGTGCCAGCAGACCCGTGGGGCATAGCAATCAGCCCCAGCATTTT. It translates to CASRPVGHSNQPQHF.

V and J are TRBV29-1 and TRBJ2-1; 7 nucleotides align to TRBD1. The CDR3 loop spans 15 amino acids. V lost 5 bases, J lost 4 bases, and 11 bases stayed unmatched. CDR1 is SQVTM, CDR2 ANQGSEA, per germline. The CDR3 here is CSVRTGTVGYNEQFF. CDR3 in DNA: TGCAGCGTTAGAACCGGGACAGTAGGATACAATGAGCAGTTCTTC.